This T cell receptor beta chain was documented in a study of blood T cells in healthy people across ages. With a J-beta primer mix and a sample-barcoded 5' primer, a second PCR ran about 7 to 11 cycles. A template-switch adaptor containing 12 random nucleotides labeled each cDNA molecule. Each CDR3 protein gets one entry after TCRdb re-called the 5' RACE reads with MiXCR. Seen here are a few hundred thousand distinct CDR3 sequences, roughly half observed once, and the top ten hold 50% to 65%. The V and J ends lost 0 bases and 6 bases, in that order; junction bases with no gene match: 3. Germline V gene data show CDR1 as KGHSH and CDR2 as LQKENI. CDR3 size: 16 residues.

Sequenced sample: blood. This rearrangement joins TRBV18 to TRBJ2-7, with TRBD2 matching over 15 bases. The clonotype originates from a man between 60 and 70 years old in good health. The CDR3 loop reads CASSPPGLAGGGEQYF. In DNA, the CDR3 is TGTGCCAGCTCACCACCGGGACTAGCGGGAGGAGGCGAGCAGTACTTC.